The 3 T cell receptor beta chains below come from one sample, sequenced in a study of blood T cell repertoires in COVID-19 (dated by TCRdb to the early 2020s). Library construction relied on the immunoSEQ multiplex PCR assay. This immuneACCESS table, as held by TCRdb, lists in-frame sequences with V and J called but not all clones. Of the missing ones, under half trace to an unresolved V gene in checked studies; the others have no known cause. Recorded for this sample are some 160,000 clones; roughly 90% of them occurred a single time. The leading ten clones occupy approximately 3% of the sample. Sequencing was done on a sample of peripheral blood. The receptors derive from a man in his sixties with acute or convalescent COVID-19.

The chain recombines TRBV6-5 with TRBJ1-5; possible D gene TRBD1, 5 bases. The CDR3 has 13 amino acids. Germline values: CDR1 MNHEY, CDR2 SVGAGI. V lost 6 bases and J 4 bases, leaving 10 bases between the germline ends. Here the CDR3 reads CASRPTDNQPQHF. CDR3 nucleotides: TGTGCCAGCAGACCGACAGATAATCAGCCCCAGCATTTT.

This clone was counted only a few times. V is TRBV4-1 and J is TRBJ1-5, with 9 bases identical to TRBD1. This CDR3 contains 16 residues. V gave up 4 bases and J gave up 5 bases; unmatched junction bases: 9. Germline CDR1 reads MGHRA; CDR2 reads YSYEKL. This chain's CDR3 is CASSPYTGGVDQPQHF. The CDR3 DNA follows: TGCGCCAGCAGCCCCTATACAGGGGGCGTAGATCAGCCCCAGCATTTT.

To note about this clone: This same CDR3 is encoded by further DNA sequences in the sample. The V gene is TRBV11-2, the J gene TRBJ2-3; D uncertain. CDR1 is SGHAT and CDR2 is FQNNGV in the germline V gene. The CDR3 covers 11 residues. V lost 5 bases, J lost 5 bases, and 5 bases lay in between. The CDR3 loop is CASSLLDTQYF. Here the CDR3 DNA reads TGTGCCAGCAGCCTTCTAGATACGCAGTATTTT. The full variable domain, rest sourced from reference TRBV11-2 and TRBJ2-3, is EAGVAQSPRYKIIEKRQSVAFWCNPISGHATLYWYQQILGQGPKLLIQFQNNGVVDDSQLPKDRFSAERLKGVDSTLKIQPAKLEDSAVYLCASSLLDTQYFGPGTRLTVL.